This T cell receptor beta chain originates from a study of T-cell reconstitution after alpha-beta-depleted transplantation in children. Study-wide points: The study reportedly traced alpha-beta T cells about two months after transplant to several hundred expanded graft clones.

This clonotype has ten or more counts. Its antigen is unidentified. CDR1 is LNHDA, CDR2 SQIVND, per germline (reference sequence). The V gene lost 5 bases and the J gene lost 0 bases, with 12 bases spanning the gap. The CDR3 is 15 residues long. Preparation of the TCRbeta library used unique molecular identifiers. Using its own MiXCR run on the PCR reads, TCRdb lists one record per CDR3 protein. Of over 200,000 distinct CDR3 sequences listed, roughly a tenth were seen once; the top ten hold 28%. The source was PBMCs, collected before TCRalphabeta/CD19-depleted stem cell transplant. The receptor comes from a child younger than two with acute myeloid leukemia, due to receive a stem cell transplant. The chain links TRBV19 to TRBJ2-3, with D perhaps TRBD1 or TRBD2 (5 bases each). CDR3 amino acids: CASSSNWDSTDTQYF. The CDR3 nucleotides are TGTGCCAGTAGTTCCAACTGGGACAGCACAGATACGCAGTATTTT.